This entry lists 6 T cell receptor beta chains sequenced from one sample in a study of cytomegalovirus exposure and HLA in healthy donors. Amplification used 60 Vbeta primers and 13 Jbeta primers. Sequenced by immunoSEQ multiplex PCR; TCRdb stores in-frame clones only, minus some. The sample includes some 100,000 clones, 69% of them seen just once. Sequencing was performed on PBMCs. These receptors all come from a woman in her seventies in good health and CMV-seropositive.

The genes are TRBV7-2 and TRBJ1-2, with 8 bases aligning to TRBD1. The CDR3 totals 13 residues. CDR1 is SGHTA, CDR2 FQGNSA, per germline. V gave up 4 bases and J gave up 10 bases; unmatched junction bases: 8. The CDR3 DNA follows: TGTGCCAGCAGCTCCGGGACAGGAATAGTCTACACCTTC. Residues: CASSSGTGIVYTF.

This clone has only a few counts. The chain's CDR3 is CASSSWLYNEQFF. The CDR3 DNA reads as TGTGCCAGCAGCTCCTGGCTTTACAATGAGCAGTTCTTC. This sequence joins TRBV7-9 and TRBJ2-1; D gene unclear. The CDR3 contains 13 residues. V gave up 4 bases and J gave up 4 bases, with 8 bases separating them. CDR1 and CDR2 from the germline V gene are SEHNR and FQNEAQ (reference sequence). The whole variable domain, filled in from reference TRBV7-9 and TRBJ2-1, reads DTGVSQNPRHKITKRGQNVTFRCDPISEHNRLYWYRQTLGQGPEFLTYFQNEAQLEKSRLLSDRFSAERPKGSFSTLEIQRTEQGDSAMYLCASSSWLYNEQFFGPGTRLTVL.

The chain joins TRBV9 to TRBJ2-5; tentatively, D is TRBD1 (5 bases). V dropped 0 bases and J dropped 2 bases, with 5 bases sitting between them. In germline, CDR1 is SGDLS, CDR2 YYNGEE. The CDR3 covers 13 residues. CDR3 bases: TGTGCCAGCAGCGTAGCAGGGCAAGAGACCCAGTACTTC. Translated, it gives CASSVAGQETQYF.

The chain combines TRBV7-2 with TRBJ1-1, with D maybe TRBD1 (6 bases). Germline lookup yields CDR1 SGHTA and CDR2 FQGNSA. V lost 3 bases, J lost 6 bases, and 17 bases lay in between. The CDR3 has 15 amino acids. The CDR3 DNA reads TGTGCCAGCAGCTTGGGGGGGGCGCGTATCGCTGAAGCTTTCTTT. Its translation: CASSLGGARIAEAFF.

This sequence joins TRBV7-2 and TRBJ1-1, with TRBD1 identical over 8 bases. The CDR3 loop spans 14 amino acids. CDR1 is SGHTA, CDR2 FQGNSA, per germline. The J segment lost 0 bases and the V segment lost 8 bases, leaving 5 bases of the junction unmatched. CDR3 loop: CASFKGQVNTEAFF. CDR3 nucleotide sequence: TGTGCCAGCTTTAAGGGACAGGTGAACACTGAAGCTTTCTTT.

The chain employs TRBV6-1 and TRBJ1-1; 7 bases are shared with TRBD1. V lost 4 bases, J lost 0 bases, and 5 bases stayed unmatched. CDR1 is MNHNS and CDR2 is SASEGT in the germline V gene. The CDR3 is made up of 15 amino acids. In DNA form, the CDR3 reads TGTGCCAGCAGTGGGGGGACAGTCTTGAACACTGAAGCTTTCTTT. This sequence encodes CASSGGTVLNTEAFF.